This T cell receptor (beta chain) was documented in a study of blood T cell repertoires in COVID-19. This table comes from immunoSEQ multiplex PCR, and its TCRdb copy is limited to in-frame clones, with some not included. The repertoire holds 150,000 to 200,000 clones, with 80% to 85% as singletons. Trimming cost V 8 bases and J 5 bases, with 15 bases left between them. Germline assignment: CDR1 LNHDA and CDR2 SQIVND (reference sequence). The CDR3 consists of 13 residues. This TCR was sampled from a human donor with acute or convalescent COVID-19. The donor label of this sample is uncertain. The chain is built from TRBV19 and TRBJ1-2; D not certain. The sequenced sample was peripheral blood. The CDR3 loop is CASFNPNGYGYTF. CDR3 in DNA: TGTGCCAGTTTTAATCCCAACGGGTATGGCTACACCTTC.